The 22 T cell receptor beta chains below come from one sample, sequenced in a study of blood T cell repertoires in COVID-19. The assay was immunoSEQ multiplex PCR, and TCRdb's table has in-frame clones only and misses some. In the table there are roughly 200,000 clones, about 90% of which are singletons. What was sequenced was PBMCs or T cells enriched from blood (not recorded which). These receptors were taken from a woman aged 25-40 years with acute COVID-19.

The gene calls are TRBV7-9 and TRBJ1-1; D uncertain. Per the germline V gene, CDR1 is SEHNR and CDR2 is FQNEAQ (reference sequence). Trimming took 3 bases from V and 5 from J, leaving 7 bases between them. This CDR3 contains 12 residues. The CDR3 nucleotides are TGTGCCAGCAGCTTCCCGGGGACTGAAGCTTTCTTT. Encoded protein: CASSFPGTEAFF.

This chain connects TRBV7-2 to TRBJ2-1, with 12 bases fitting TRBD2. The V gene's germline CDR1 is SGHTA and CDR2 FQGNSA. The CDR3 runs 15 residues. Trimming cost V 5 bases and J 9 bases; bases outside gene matches: 8. Here the CDR3 reads CASSPPSGGAGEQFF. CDR3 sequence (DNA): TGTGCCAGCAGCCCCCCTAGCGGGGGGGCGGGTGAGCAGTTCTTC.

The rearrangement joins TRBV9 to TRBJ2-3, with D possibly TRBD1 on 6 matching bases. CDR1 is SGDLS and CDR2 is YYNGEE in the germline V gene. CDR3 size: 15 residues. Trimming pared 0 bases from V and 6 bases from J, leaving 14 bases between. In DNA, the CDR3 is TGTGCCAGCAGCGTAGAGTCAGGGGTCCGGGATACGCAGTATTTT. Amino acids: CASSVESGVRDTQYF. Full variable domain (remainder filled in from reference TRBV9 and TRBJ2-3): DSGVTQTPKHLITATGQRVTLRCSPRSGDLSVYWYQQSLDQGLQFLIQYYNGEERAKGNILERFSAQQFPDLHSELNLSSLELGDSALYFCASSVESGVRDTQYFGPGTRLTVL.

This chain links TRBV2 with TRBJ2-5; 9 bases are shared with TRBD1. The CDR3 is 15 residues long. Trimming removed 8 bases from V and 5 bases from J; junction bases left unmatched: 12. Germline CDR1 reads SNHLY; CDR2 reads FYNNEI. This chain's CDR3 is CASREDRGLSETQYF. In nucleotides, the CDR3 is TGTGCCAGCCGGGAGGACAGGGGACTTAGTGAGACCCAGTACTTC.

The J gene is TRBJ1-1, the V gene TRBV21-1. TRBV21-1 is termed a pseudogene. This CDR3 is built from 14 residues. CDR3 DNA: TGTGCCAGCAGCAAAGGGCGGCGGGGAACTGAAGCTTTCTTT. Encoded protein: CASSKGRRGTEAFF.

The J gene is TRBJ2-7, the V gene TRBV10-3; D is ambiguous. Germline CDR1 reads ENHRY; CDR2 reads SYGVKD. With 6 bases removed from V and 3 bases from J, the gap between germline ends came to 6 bases. The CDR3 is 11 amino acids. The chain's CDR3 is CAIRQIYEQYF. The CDR3, as DNA: TGTGCCATCAGACAAATCTACGAGCAGTACTTC.

The V gene is TRBV4-1, the J gene TRBJ1-1; D ambiguous. This CDR3 is built from 15 residues. Germline V gives CDR1 MGHRA, CDR2 YSYEKL. The V and J ends lost 0 bases and 6 bases respectively, with 14 bases between them. CDR3 in DNA: TGCGCCAGCAGCCAAGAATCCCGGCTAGCGGCTGAAGCTTTCTTT. It translates to CASSQESRLAAEAFF.

This sequence joins TRBV4-1 and TRBJ2-1; D perhaps matches TRBD2 (6 bases). The germline V gene has CDR1 MGHRA and CDR2 YSYEKL. The germline V and J ends were trimmed by 4 bases and 13 bases, with 20 bases remaining between them. The length of the CDR3 is 14 residues. The CDR3 here is CASSPPGLAIPQFF. The CDR3 nucleotides read TGCGCCAGCAGCCCCCCCGGGCTAGCGATCCCCCAGTTCTTC.

The V and J genes are TRBV6-6 and TRBJ2-2, with 8 positions matching TRBD2. V dropped 5 bases and J dropped 7; count of bases not matched to a gene: 9. This CDR3 spans 15 amino acids. Looked up from germline, CDR1 is MNHNY and CDR2 is SVGAGI (reference sequence). As DNA, the CDR3 is TGTGCCAGCAGTCCATTCGGGGGGGATAGCGGGGAGCTGTTTTTT. Its translation: CASSPFGGDSGELFF.

The chain has TRBV7-2 and TRBJ2-3; D gene uncertain. The CDR3 loop spans 17 amino acids. V dropped 5 bases and J dropped 0 bases, with 18 bases sitting between them. Per germline, CDR1 SGHTA and CDR2 FQGNSA. CDR3 loop: CASSEWLGALSTDTQYF. The DNA for the CDR3 is TGTGCCAGCAGCGAATGGCTAGGTGCTCTGAGCACAGATACGCAGTATTTT.

The rearrangement joins TRBV7-9 to TRBJ2-1; 7 bases map to TRBD1. Germline CDR1 SEHNR, CDR2 FQNEAQ (reference sequence). The CDR3 is made up of 16 amino acids. V shed 6 bases, J shed 0 bases, and the junction held 8 bases outside the gene matches. CDR3 loop: CASSITRGSSYNEQFF. The CDR3 DNA follows: TGTGCCAGCAGTATTACCAGGGGGAGCTCCTACAATGAGCAGTTCTTC.

The V call is TRBV4-1, the J call TRBJ1-2, with a weak D call TRBD1 (6 bases). The germline V and J ends were trimmed by 1 base and 7 bases, with 13 bases remaining between them. The V gene's germline CDR1 is MGHRA and CDR2 YSYEKL. The CDR3 consists of 14 residues. CDR3 sequence (DNA): TGCGCCAGCAGCCAAGGGCAGGGGTCCGTTGGCTACACCTTC. It yields the protein CASSQGQGSVGYTF.

The chain is built from TRBV6-6 and TRBJ2-1; 14 bases align to TRBD2. The CDR3 spans 16 residues. V lost 4 bases to trimming and J lost 4 bases; unmatched junction nucleotides: 3. Germline values: CDR1 MNHNY, CDR2 SVGAGI (reference sequence). CDR3 coding DNA: TGTGCCAGCAGTTCAAGACTAGCGGGGGGGTACAATGAGCAGTTCTTC. It translates to CASSSRLAGGYNEQFF.

The genes are TRBV2 and TRBJ1-4, with D uncertain. The V gene lost 0 bases and the J gene lost 4 bases, with 9 bases spanning the gap. Germline V gene lookup returns CDR1 SNHLY and CDR2 FYNNEI. The CDR3 runs to 15 residues. As DNA, the CDR3 is TGTGCCAGCAGTGAAGCGGCAGAATATAATGAAAAACTGTTTTTT. Translated: CASSEAAEYNEKLFF. Looking up the rest from reference TRBV2 and TRBJ1-4 gives the full variable domain: EPEVTQTPSHQVTQMGQEVILRCVPISNHLYFYWYRQILGQKVEFLVSFYNNEISEKSEIFDDQFSVERPDGSNFTLKIRSTKLEDSAMYFCASSEAAEYNEKLFFGSGTQLSVL.

J is TRBJ2-5 and V is TRBV5-1; unclear D gene. In germline, CDR1 is SGHRS, CDR2 YFSETQ. The CDR3 is 14 residues long. Trimming removed 4 bases from V and 1 base from J, with 11 bases in between. The CDR3, as DNA: TGCGCCAGCAGCCAAGGTGCGGCCCAAGAGACCCAGTACTTC. Its translation: CASSQGAAQETQYF.

This clone was detected only once. The chain has TRBV5-6 and TRBJ1-2, with D uncertain. Germline V lookup: CDR1 SGHDT, CDR2 YYEEEE. The CDR3 is made up of 13 amino acids. V was trimmed by 4 bases and J by 4 bases, leaving 11 bases between them. The CDR3 loop is CASSPYGSYGYTF. CDR3 coding DNA: TGTGCCAGCAGCCCGTATGGTAGCTATGGCTACACCTTC.

This chain links TRBV7-2 with TRBJ1-4, with D possibly being TRBD1 (6 bases). CDR1 is SGHTA, CDR2 FQGNSA, per germline. V lost 5 bases, J lost 4 bases, and 11 bases lay in between. This CDR3 is built from 14 residues. This CDR3 is CASSLDSHNEKLFF. CDR3 nucleotide sequence: TGTGCCAGCAGCCTGGACAGCCATAATGAAAAACTGTTTTTT.

The chain's CDR3 is CASSYSEGWTEAFF. CDR3 DNA sequence: TGTGCCAGCAGTTACTCGGAGGGATGGACTGAAGCTTTCTTT. The chain is built from TRBV6-5 and TRBJ1-1, with D uncertain. The germline V and J ends were trimmed by 0 bases and 5 bases, with 10 bases remaining between them. This CDR3 has 14 amino acids. The germline V gene has CDR1 MNHEY and CDR2 SVGAGI.

The chain carries TRBV7-9 and TRBJ2-1, with D unclear. Trimming took 5 bases from V and 4 from J, leaving 9 bases between them. The CDR3 contains 13 residues. Germline V CDR1 and CDR2: SEHNR, FQNEAQ (reference sequence). The CDR3 DNA reads TGTGCCAGCAGCCCCGACAAGTACAATGAGCAGTTCTTC. Translated: CASSPDKYNEQFF.

The J gene is TRBJ1-2, the V gene TRBV18; weak D call: TRBD1 (5 bases). CDR1 and CDR2 from the germline V gene are KGHSH and LQKENI. The CDR3 contains 15 residues. The V and J ends lost 0 bases and 4 bases respectively, with 12 bases between them. The DNA of the CDR3 is TGTGCCAGCTCACCACCTGGCAGGGAGGGCTATGGCTACACCTTC. It codes for CASSPPGREGYGYTF.

This chain uses TRBV5-1 with TRBJ1-6; D is possibly TRBD1 (5 bases). This CDR3 is built from 16 residues. The germline V gene has CDR1 SGHRS and CDR2 YFSETQ. V was cut by 5 bases and J by 1 base, with 13 bases left in between. Written as DNA, the CDR3 is TGCGCCAGCAGTGCAGGGTCTAGGTCCTATAATTCACCCCTCCACTTT. Its protein product is CASSAGSRSYNSPLHF.

The chain carries TRBV4-1 and TRBJ1-3, with D possibly TRBD1 on 6 matching bases. The germline gives CDR1 MGHRA, CDR2 YSYEKL. V was pared by 4 bases and J by 3 bases, with 10 bases between. CDR3 size: 14 residues. The CDR3 here is CASSPQGGGNTIYF. The CDR3 region has the DNA TGCGCCAGCAGCCCACAGGGCGGTGGAAACACCATATATTTT.